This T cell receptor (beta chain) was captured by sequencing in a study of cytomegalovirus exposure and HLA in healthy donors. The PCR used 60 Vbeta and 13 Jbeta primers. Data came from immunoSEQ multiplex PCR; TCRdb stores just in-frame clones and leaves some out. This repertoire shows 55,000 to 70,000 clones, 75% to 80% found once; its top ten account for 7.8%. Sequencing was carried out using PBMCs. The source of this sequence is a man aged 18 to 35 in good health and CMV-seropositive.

The CDR3 nucleotides are TGTGCCAGCACCCCAGGGTACAAGGGCACTGAAGCTTTCTTT. Its translation is CASTPGYKGTEAFF. The rearrangement joins TRBV6-5 to TRBJ1-1; tentatively, D is TRBD1 (5 bases). Trimming cost V 7 bases and J 4 bases, with 16 bases left between them. Germline V gene data show CDR1 as MNHEY and CDR2 as SVGAGI. The length of the CDR3 is 14 residues.